This T cell receptor beta chain was captured in a study of neurological immune-mediated disorders. The germline CDR1 and CDR2 sequences are LGHDT and YNNKEL (reference sequence). CDR3 length: 13 residues. TCRdb re-analysed the 5' RACE reads in MiXCR, keeping a single row per CDR3 protein. The sample gives about 20,000 distinct CDR3 sequences, about 2.6% of which show up once; under 7% is in the top ten. In the case of this clonotype: The junction departs from the called germline gene at one end, perhaps through a read error.

The chain combines TRBV3-1 with TRBJ1-1, with no clear D. This receptor was identified in a young woman with multiple sclerosis. Sequencing used PBMCs. The CDR3, as DNA: TGTGCCGGCAGCCAAGGACGTAACACTGAAGCTTTCTTT. Translation: CAGSQGRNTEAFF.